This T cell receptor beta chain was documented in a study of patients and donors after allogeneic stem cell transplantation. This clonotype was counted between two and nine times. MiXCR, run by TCRdb on the RT-PCR reads, gives a single entry per CDR3 protein. Of approximately 150,000 distinct CDR3 sequences listed, over 30% are singletons. The CDR3 is made up of 15 amino acids. V was clipped by 5 bases and J by 4 bases; unmatched bases: 6. Germline values: CDR1 SEHNR, CDR2 FQNEAQ (reference sequence). This chain links TRBV7-9 with TRBJ1-3; 9 bases agree with TRBD1. The source material was blood, either unsorted or a sorted T cell fraction (not recorded which). This clonotype originated in a human donor who was either an allogeneic HSCT recipient or a stem cell or donor lymphocyte infusion donor (not recorded which). It is not recorded whose cells these are; they may come from a transplant donor. CDR3 nucleotide sequence: TGTGCCAGCAGCGCCGGGACAGGGATCGGAAACACCATATATTTT. This translates into CASSAGTGIGNTIYF.